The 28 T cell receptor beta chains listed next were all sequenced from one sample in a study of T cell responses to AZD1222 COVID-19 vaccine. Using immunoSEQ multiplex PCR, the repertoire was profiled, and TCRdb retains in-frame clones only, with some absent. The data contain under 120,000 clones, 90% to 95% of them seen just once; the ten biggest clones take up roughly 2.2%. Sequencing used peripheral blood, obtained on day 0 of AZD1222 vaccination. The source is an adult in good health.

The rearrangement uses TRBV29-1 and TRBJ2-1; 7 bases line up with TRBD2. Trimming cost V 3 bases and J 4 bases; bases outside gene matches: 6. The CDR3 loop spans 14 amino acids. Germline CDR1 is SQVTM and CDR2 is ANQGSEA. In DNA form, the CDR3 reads TGCAGCGTTGAGACTAGCTTGACTTACAATGAGCAGTTCTTC. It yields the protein CSVETSLTYNEQFF.

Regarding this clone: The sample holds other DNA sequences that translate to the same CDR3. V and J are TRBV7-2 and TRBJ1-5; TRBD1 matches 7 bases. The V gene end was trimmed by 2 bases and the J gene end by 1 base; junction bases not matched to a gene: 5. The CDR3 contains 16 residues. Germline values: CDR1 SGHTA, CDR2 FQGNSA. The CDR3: CASSLLPRGSNQPQHF. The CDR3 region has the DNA TGTGCCAGCAGCTTACTACCCAGGGGGAGCAATCAGCCCCAGCATTTT. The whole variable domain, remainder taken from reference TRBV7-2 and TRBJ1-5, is GAGVSQSPSNKVTEKGKDVELRCDPISGHTALYWYRQSLGQGLEFLIYFQGNSAPDKSGLPSDRFSAERTGGSVSTLTIQRTQQEDSAVYLCASSLLPRGSNQPQHFGDGTRLSIL.

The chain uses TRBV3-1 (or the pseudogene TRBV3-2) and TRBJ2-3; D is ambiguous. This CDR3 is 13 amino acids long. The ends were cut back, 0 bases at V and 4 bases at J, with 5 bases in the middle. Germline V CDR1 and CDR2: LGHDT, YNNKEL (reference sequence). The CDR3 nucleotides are TGTGCCAGCAGCCAAGAAGCCCCAGATACGCAGTATTTT. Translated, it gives CASSQEAPDTQYF.

The CDR3 DNA reads TGTGCCAGCAGCTTAGGAGGGACAGTCGATCAGCCCCAGCATTTT. Its translation: CASSLGGTVDQPQHF. The gene calls are TRBV11-2 and TRBJ1-5, with 7 bases lining up with TRBD1. The length of the CDR3 is 15 residues. Germline V gene sequence: CDR1 SGHAT, CDR2 FQNNGV. V dropped 1 base and J dropped 5; count of bases not matched to a gene: 5.

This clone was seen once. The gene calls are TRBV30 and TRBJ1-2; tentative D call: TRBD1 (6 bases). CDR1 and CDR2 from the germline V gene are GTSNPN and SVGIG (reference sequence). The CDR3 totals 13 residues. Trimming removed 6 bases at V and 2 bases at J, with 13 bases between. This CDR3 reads CACDRDTNYGYTF. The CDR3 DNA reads TGTGCCTGTGACCGGGACACCAACTATGGCTACACCTTC.

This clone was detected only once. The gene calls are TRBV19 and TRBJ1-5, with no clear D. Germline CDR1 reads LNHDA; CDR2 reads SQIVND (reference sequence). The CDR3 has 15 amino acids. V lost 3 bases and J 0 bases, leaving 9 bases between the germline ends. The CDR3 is CASSIGLNSNQPQHF. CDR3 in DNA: TGTGCCAGTAGTATTGGTTTAAATAGCAATCAGCCCCAGCATTTT.

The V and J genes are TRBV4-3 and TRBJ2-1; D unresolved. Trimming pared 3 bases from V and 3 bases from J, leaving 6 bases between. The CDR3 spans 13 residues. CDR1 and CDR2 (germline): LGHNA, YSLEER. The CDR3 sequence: CASSHWIYNEQFF. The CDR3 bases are TGCGCCAGCAGCCATTGGATCTACAATGAGCAGTTCTTC.

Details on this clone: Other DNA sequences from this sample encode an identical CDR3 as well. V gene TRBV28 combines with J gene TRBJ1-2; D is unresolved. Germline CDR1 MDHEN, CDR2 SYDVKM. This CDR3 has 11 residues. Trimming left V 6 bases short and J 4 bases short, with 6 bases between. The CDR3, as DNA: TGTGCCAGCAGCCTAGCCTATGGCTACACCTTC. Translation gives CASSLAYGYTF.

CDR3 in DNA: TGTGCCAGCAGTTTGGACGGCTACGAGCAGTACTTC. As protein: CASSLDGYEQYF. The genes are TRBV6-1 and TRBJ2-7, with unresolved D. V was trimmed by 5 bases and J by 3 bases, leaving 8 bases between them. This CDR3 has 12 amino acids. Germline values: CDR1 MNHNS, CDR2 SASEGT.

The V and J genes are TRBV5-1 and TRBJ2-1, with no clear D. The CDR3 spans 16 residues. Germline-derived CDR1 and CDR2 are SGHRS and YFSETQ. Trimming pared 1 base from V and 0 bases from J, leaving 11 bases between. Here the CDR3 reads CASSLFPGDSYNEQFF. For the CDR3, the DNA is TGCGCCAGCAGCTTGTTCCCCGGAGACTCCTACAATGAGCAGTTCTTC.

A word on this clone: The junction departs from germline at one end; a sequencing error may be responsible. This chain's CDR3 is CASSLDRVRTEAFF. The CDR3, as DNA: TGTGCCAGTAGTTTAGACAGGGTGAGGACTGAAGCTTTCTTT. The gene calls are TRBV19 and TRBJ1-1; 7 nucleotides align to TRBD1. The CDR3 spans 14 residues. Germline CDR1 and CDR2: LNHDA and SQIVND (reference sequence).

The CDR3 here is CSVPIGNTIYF. For the CDR3, the DNA is TGCAGCGTGCCAATTGGAAACACCATATATTTT. The chain is built from TRBV29-1 and TRBJ1-3; D not resolved. Trimming took 6 bases from V and 3 from J, leaving 6 bases between them. The germline V gene has CDR1 SQVTM and CDR2 ANQGSEA. This CDR3 is 11 amino acids long.

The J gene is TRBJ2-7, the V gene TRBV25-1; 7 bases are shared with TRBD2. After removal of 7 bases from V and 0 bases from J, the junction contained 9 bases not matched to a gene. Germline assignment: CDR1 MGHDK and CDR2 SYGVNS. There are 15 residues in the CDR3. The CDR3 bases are TGTGCCAGCATGTCGAGGGCTAGCGGCTCCTACGAGCAGTACTTC. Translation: CASMSRASGSYEQYF.

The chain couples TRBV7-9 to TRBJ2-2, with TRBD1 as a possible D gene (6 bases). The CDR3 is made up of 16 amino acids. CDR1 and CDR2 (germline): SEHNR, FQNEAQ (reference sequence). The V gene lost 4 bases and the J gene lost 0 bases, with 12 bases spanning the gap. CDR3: CASSSYRDANTGELFF. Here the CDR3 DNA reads TGTGCCAGCAGCTCCTACAGGGACGCGAACACCGGGGAGCTGTTTTTT. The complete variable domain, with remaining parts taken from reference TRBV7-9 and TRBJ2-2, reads DTGVSQNPRHKITKRGQNVTFRCDPISEHNRLYWYRQTLGQGPEFLTYFQNEAQLEKSRLLSDRFSAERPKGSFSTLEIQRTEQGDSAMYLCASSSYRDANTGELFFGEGSRLTVL.

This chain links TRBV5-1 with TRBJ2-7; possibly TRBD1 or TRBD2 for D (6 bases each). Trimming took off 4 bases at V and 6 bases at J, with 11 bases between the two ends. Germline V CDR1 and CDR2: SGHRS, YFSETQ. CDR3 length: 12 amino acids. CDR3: CASSPTGAEQYF. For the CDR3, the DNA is TGCGCCAGCAGCCCGACGGGGGCCGAGCAGTACTTC.

CDR3 protein: CASSQEGRGDNAGELFF. The DNA of the CDR3 is TGCGCCAGCAGCCAAGAAGGGCGGGGGGACAACGCCGGGGAGCTGTTTTTT. The gene calls are TRBV4-3 and TRBJ2-2; 8 bases line up with TRBD2. The germline gives CDR1 LGHNA, CDR2 YSLEER. The CDR3 extends over 17 amino acids. With V trimmed by 0 bases and J by 6 bases, 9 bases remained unmatched.

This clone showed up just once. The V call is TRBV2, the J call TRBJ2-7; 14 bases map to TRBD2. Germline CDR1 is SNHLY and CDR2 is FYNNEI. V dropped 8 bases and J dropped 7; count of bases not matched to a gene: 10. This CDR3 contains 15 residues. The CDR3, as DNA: TGTGCCAGCGGGACTAGCGGGGGAGATTTCAAGGAGCAGTACTTC. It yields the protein CASGTSGGDFKEQYF.

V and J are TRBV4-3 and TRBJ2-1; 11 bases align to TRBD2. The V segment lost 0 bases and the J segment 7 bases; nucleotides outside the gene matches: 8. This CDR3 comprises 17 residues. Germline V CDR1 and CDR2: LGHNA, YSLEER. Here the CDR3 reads CASSQDGASGGINEQFF. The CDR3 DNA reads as TGCGCCAGCAGCCAAGATGGAGCTAGCGGGGGGATTAATGAGCAGTTCTTC.

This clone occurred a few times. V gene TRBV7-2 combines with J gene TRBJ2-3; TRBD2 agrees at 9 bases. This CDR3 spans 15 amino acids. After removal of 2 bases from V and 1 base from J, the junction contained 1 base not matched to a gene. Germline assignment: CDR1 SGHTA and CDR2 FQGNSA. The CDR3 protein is CASSLSSGGTDTQYF. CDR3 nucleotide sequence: TGTGCCAGCAGCTTATCTAGCGGGGGCACAGATACGCAGTATTTT.

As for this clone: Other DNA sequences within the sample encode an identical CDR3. The CDR3 is CSASEGNTEAFF. The CDR3 region has the DNA TGCAGTGCTAGTGAGGGGAACACTGAAGCTTTCTTT. The chain employs TRBV20-1 and TRBJ1-1, with D hard to call. Trimming removed 3 bases at V and 1 base at J, with 6 bases between. CDR3 length: 12 residues. Germline loops: CDR1 DFQATT, CDR2 SNEGSKA (reference sequence).

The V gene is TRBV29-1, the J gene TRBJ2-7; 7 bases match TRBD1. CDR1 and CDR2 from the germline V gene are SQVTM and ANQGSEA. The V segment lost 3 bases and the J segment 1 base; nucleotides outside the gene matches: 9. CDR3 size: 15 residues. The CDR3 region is CSVELSGRGSYEQYF. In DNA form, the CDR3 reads TGCAGCGTTGAGCTTTCGGGCAGGGGGTCCTACGAGCAGTACTTC.

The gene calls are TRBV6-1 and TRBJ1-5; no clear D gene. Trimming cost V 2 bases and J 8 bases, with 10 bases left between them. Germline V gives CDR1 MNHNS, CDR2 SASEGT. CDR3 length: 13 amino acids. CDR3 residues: CASSEFRGEPQHF. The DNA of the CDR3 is TGTGCCAGCAGTGAATTTCGAGGAGAGCCCCAGCATTTT.

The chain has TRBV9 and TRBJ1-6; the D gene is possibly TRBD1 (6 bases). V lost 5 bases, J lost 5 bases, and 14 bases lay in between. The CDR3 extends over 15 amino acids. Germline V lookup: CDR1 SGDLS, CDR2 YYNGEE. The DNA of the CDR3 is TGTGCCAGCAGTAGGGGGGGGTTGAATAATTCACCCCTCCACTTT. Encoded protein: CASSRGGLNNSPLHF.

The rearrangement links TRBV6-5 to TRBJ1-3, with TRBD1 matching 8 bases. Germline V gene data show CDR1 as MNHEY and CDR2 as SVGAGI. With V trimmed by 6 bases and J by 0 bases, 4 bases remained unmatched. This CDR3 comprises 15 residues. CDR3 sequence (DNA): TGTGCCAGCAGCGGGACAGGAGCCTCTGGAAACACCATATATTTT. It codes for CASSGTGASGNTIYF.

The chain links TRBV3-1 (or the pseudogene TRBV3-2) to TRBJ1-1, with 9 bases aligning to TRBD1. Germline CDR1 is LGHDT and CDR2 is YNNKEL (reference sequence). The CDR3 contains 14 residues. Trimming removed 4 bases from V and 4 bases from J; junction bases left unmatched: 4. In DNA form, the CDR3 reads TGTGCCAGCAGCCCGAAGGACAGGGGCACTGAAGCTTTCTTT. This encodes CASSPKDRGTEAFF.

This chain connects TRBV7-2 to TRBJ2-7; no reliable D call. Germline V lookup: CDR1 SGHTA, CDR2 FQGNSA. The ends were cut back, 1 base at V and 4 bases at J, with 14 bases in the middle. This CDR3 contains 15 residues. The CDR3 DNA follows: TGTGCCAGCAGCTTAGGGCAGGCAGGAGTGTACGAGCAGTACTTC. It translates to CASSLGQAGVYEQYF.

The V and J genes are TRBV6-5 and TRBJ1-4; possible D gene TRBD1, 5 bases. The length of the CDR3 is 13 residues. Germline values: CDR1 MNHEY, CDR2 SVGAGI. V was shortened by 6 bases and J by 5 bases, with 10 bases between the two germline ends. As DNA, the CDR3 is TGTGCCAGCAGCATACACAGGAATGAAAAACTGTTTTTT. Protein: CASSIHRNEKLFF.

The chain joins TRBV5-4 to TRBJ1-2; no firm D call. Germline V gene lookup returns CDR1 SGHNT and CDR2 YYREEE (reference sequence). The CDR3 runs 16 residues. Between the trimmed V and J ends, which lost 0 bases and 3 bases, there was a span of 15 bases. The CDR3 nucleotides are TGTGCCAGCAGCTTGGACAGAGGGCGTGCAGACTATGGCTACACCTTC. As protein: CASSLDRGRADYGYTF.